Following are 27 T cell receptor beta chains from one sample sequenced in a study of OX40 agonist ivuxolimab in advanced cancers. Library prep was done by the immunoSEQ multiplex PCR assay. Not all clones reach the TCRdb copy of this immuneACCESS table, which keeps in-frame sequences only. Checked studies attribute under half of the gap to unresolved V genes and leave the rest unexplained. The sample data list 90,000 to 100,000 clones, and more than 85% of these were observed just once. In total, the top ten clones hold about 0.82% of the sample. Specimen: CD4+ or CD8+ T cells sorted from blood, collected in a trial of the OX40 agonist ivuxolimab. The origin of the receptors is an adult with an advanced solid tumor such as melanoma, head and neck, liver or kidney cancer.

The gene calls are TRBV7-3 and TRBJ2-3; perhaps D is TRBD1 or TRBD2 (7 bases each). This CDR3 contains 16 residues. Trimming shortened V by 0 bases and J by 6 bases, and 16 bases separated the two germline ends. Germline loops: CDR1 SGHTA, CDR2 FQGTGA. The CDR3 here is CASSLTGGTAPDTQYF. CDR3 DNA: TGTGCCAGCAGCTTAACGGGGGGGACAGCCCCCGATACGCAGTATTTT.

This chain links TRBV19 with TRBJ2-2; unclear D gene. Germline CDR1 is LNHDA and CDR2 is SQIVND (reference sequence). Trimming removed 1 base from V and 6 bases from J, with 6 bases in between. This CDR3 is 13 amino acids long. The CDR3 coding sequence is TGTGCCAGTAGTATAGTAAGGGCCGGGGAGCTGTTTTTT. This encodes CASSIVRAGELFF.

The chain carries TRBV7-2 and TRBJ1-2; D unclear. In germline, CDR1 is SGHTA, CDR2 FQGNSA. Trimming shortened V by 6 bases and J by 0 bases, and 14 bases separated the two germline ends. CDR3 size: 15 residues. This CDR3 reads CASSFGSAANYGYTF. DNA for the CDR3: TGTGCCAGCAGTTTCGGGTCTGCGGCTAACTATGGCTACACCTTC. Full variable domain (rest looked up from reference TRBV7-2 and TRBJ1-2): GAGVSQSPSNKVTEKGKDVELRCDPISGHTALYWYRQSLGQGLEFLIYFQGNSAPDKSGLPSDRFSAERTGGSVSTLTIQRTQQEDSAVYLCASSFGSAANYGYTFGSGTRLTVV.

This chain links TRBV6-1 with TRBJ2-5; 12 bases line up with TRBD2. This CDR3 has 15 amino acids. Trimming took 4 bases from V and 9 from J; bases not matched to a gene: 9. CDR1 is MNHNS, CDR2 SASEGT, per germline. This chain's CDR3 is CASSAGLAGLSSQYF. The CDR3, as DNA: TGTGCCAGCAGTGCAGGACTAGCGGGGCTCAGTTCCCAGTACTTC.

The gene calls are TRBV19 and TRBJ1-2; tentatively, D is TRBD1 (6 bases). Trimming took off 5 bases at V and 6 bases at J, with 10 bases between the two ends. Germline lookup yields CDR1 LNHDA and CDR2 SQIVND (reference sequence). The length of the CDR3 is 12 residues. The chain's CDR3 is CASSQGYHGYTF. The CDR3 region has the DNA TGTGCCAGTAGTCAGGGGTACCATGGCTACACCTTC. Variable domain in full (rest from reference TRBV19 and TRBJ1-2): DGGITQSPKYLFRKEGQNVTLSCEQNLNHDAMYWYRQDPGQGLRLIYYSQIVNDFQKGDIAEGYSVSREKKESFPLTVTSAQKNPTAFYLCASSQGYHGYTFGSGTRLTVV.

Remarks on this clone: The junction and the germline gene differ at one end; a read error may be behind it. The V call is TRBV7-7, the J call TRBJ2-5, with D maybe TRBD2 (6 bases). Germline-derived CDR1 and CDR2 are SSHAT and FNYEAQ (reference sequence). The CDR3 is 13 residues long. As DNA, the CDR3 is TGTGCTAGCAGCTTCGGGGAGGTAGAGACCCAGTACTTC. This sequence encodes CASSFGEVETQYF.

This clone was detected ten times or more. V and J are TRBV30 and TRBJ1-6; D is ambiguous. CDR3 length: 15 residues. With 2 bases removed from V and 4 bases from J, the gap between germline ends came to 12 bases. Looked up from germline, CDR1 is GTSNPN and CDR2 is SVGIG (reference sequence). CDR3 sequence: CAWSPVEGYNSPLHF. As DNA, the CDR3 is TGTGCCTGGAGTCCCGTGGAGGGTTATAATTCACCCCTCCACTTT.

This rearrangement joins TRBV28 to TRBJ2-7; tentative D call: TRBD1 (6 bases). Germline-derived CDR1 and CDR2 are MDHEN and SYDVKM. The V gene lost 1 base and the J gene lost 0 bases, with 19 bases spanning the gap. CDR3 length equals 18 residues. The CDR3 loop is CASSLYGSATGSSYEQYF. The CDR3 region has the DNA TGTGCCAGCAGTTTATATGGCTCCGCGACAGGTAGCTCCTACGAGCAGTACTTC. Together with reference TRBV28 and TRBJ2-7, the CDR3 gives the full variable domain: DVKVTQSSRYLVKRTGEKVFLECVQDMDHENMFWYRQDPGLGLRLIYFSYDVKMKEKGDIPEGYSVSREKKERFSLILESASTNQTSMYLCASSLYGSATGSSYEQYFGPGTRLTVT.

The chain recombines TRBV19 with TRBJ1-1; weak D call: TRBD1 (6 bases). V lost 7 bases to trimming and J lost 0 bases, with 9 bases between them. The CDR3 totals 13 residues. Germline V gene data show CDR1 as LNHDA and CDR2 as SQIVND (reference sequence). The CDR3, as DNA: TGTGCCAGTACACAGGGATTGAACACTGAAGCTTTCTTT. Protein sequence: CASTQGLNTEAFF. The entire variable domain, with the rest obtained from reference TRBV19 and TRBJ1-1, is as follows: DGGITQSPKYLFRKEGQNVTLSCEQNLNHDAMYWYRQDPGQGLRLIYYSQIVNDFQKGDIAEGYSVSREKKESFPLTVTSAQKNPTAFYLCASTQGLNTEAFFGQGTRLTVV.

The chain links TRBV6-5 to TRBJ2-7, with 7 bases aligning to TRBD2. CDR1 is MNHEY, CDR2 SVGAGI, per germline. J was trimmed by 2 bases and V by 6 bases; bases with no gene match: 7. The CDR3 runs 14 residues. This CDR3 is CASSPRGGPYEQYF. CDR3 coding DNA: TGTGCCAGCAGCCCCCGCGGGGGACCCTACGAGCAGTACTTC.

The V gene is TRBV18, the J gene TRBJ1-1; D might be TRBD1 (6 bases). This CDR3 spans 16 amino acids. CDR1 and CDR2 from the germline V gene are KGHSH and LQKENI. The V end lost 1 base, the J end lost 5 bases, and 17 bases lay between the germline ends. This CDR3 is CASSPQPYRADTEAFF. The CDR3 DNA reads as TGTGCCAGCTCACCACAGCCCTACAGGGCGGATACTGAAGCTTTCTTT.

The gene calls are TRBV7-9 and TRBJ2-1; maybe TRBD2 (5 bases). CDR3 size: 12 residues. V lost 5 bases and J 8 bases, leaving 10 bases between the germline ends. In germline, CDR1 is SEHNR, CDR2 FQNEAQ (reference sequence). The CDR3 loop reads CASSLSDYEQFF. The CDR3 DNA reads as TGTGCCAGCAGCCTTAGCGACTATGAGCAGTTCTTC.

This clone has only one observation. The CDR3 DNA is TGTGCCATCAGTGAAAATCTTCTGACTAGCGGGAGTTACGAGCAGTACTTC. Protein sequence: CAISENLLTSGSYEQYF. This chain joins TRBV10-3 and TRBJ2-7; 12 nucleotides match TRBD2. CDR1 ENHRY and CDR2 SYGVKD come from the germline V gene. Losses at the gene ends were 3 bases for V and 4 bases for J; bases not matched to a gene: 10. There are 17 residues in the CDR3.

The V call is TRBV7-3, the J call TRBJ2-1, with 12 nucleotides matching TRBD1. This CDR3 comprises 15 residues. Germline values: CDR1 SGHTA, CDR2 FQGTGA. J gave up 7 bases and V 5 bases, and 6 bases lay outside the gene matches. The CDR3 region has the DNA TGTGCCAGCAGCCTCGGGACAGGGGGCGGAAATGAGCAGTTCTTC. Its protein product is CASSLGTGGGNEQFF.

The V and J genes are TRBV4-1 and TRBJ2-5; 9 nucleotides line up with TRBD2. From germline, CDR1 is MGHRA and CDR2 YSYEKL. J was trimmed by 4 bases and V by 2 bases; bases with no gene match: 11. The CDR3 consists of 17 residues. CDR3 coding DNA: TGCGCCAGCAGCCAACTTACCACGGCGGGAGGGGGAGAGACCCAGTACTTC. It translates to CASSQLTTAGGGETQYF.

The rearrangement joins TRBV4-2 to TRBJ2-1; 7 bases are shared with TRBD2. After removal of 0 bases from V and 5 bases from J, the junction contained 7 bases not matched to a gene. Germline CDR1 and CDR2: LGHNA and YNFKEQ. The CDR3 consists of 16 residues. The CDR3 DNA follows: TGTGCCAGCAGCCAAGATGTCGGGGGAGGGAACAATGAGCAGTTCTTC. Translating it yields CASSQDVGGGNNEQFF.

The chain couples TRBV11-2 to TRBJ1-4, with D maybe TRBD1 (6 bases). V was shortened by 2 bases and J by 7 bases, with 14 bases between the two germline ends. The germline CDR1 and CDR2 sequences are SGHAT and FQNNGV. CDR3 length equals 15 residues. For the CDR3, the DNA is TGTGCCAGCAGCTTAAGTGCACAGGGCGGTGAAAAACTGTTTTTT. It yields the protein CASSLSAQGGEKLFF.

The V call is TRBV28, the J call TRBJ2-1, with 8 bases that match TRBD1. V shed 6 bases and J 7 bases; nucleotides not matched to a gene: 5. The CDR3 length is 13 residues. Germline lookup yields CDR1 MDHEN and CDR2 SYDVKM. For the CDR3, the DNA is TGTGCCAGCAGGGCAGGGGGCTTTAATGAGCAGTTCTTC. Translated, it gives CASRAGGFNEQFF.

The chain carries TRBV18 and TRBJ1-4, with D possibly TRBD1 on 6 matching bases. The CDR3 has 15 amino acids. In germline, CDR1 is KGHSH, CDR2 LQKENI. Trimming stripped 1 base from V and 8 bases from J, with 14 bases between. CDR3 sequence reads: CASSPRRRGGEKLFF. The CDR3 nucleotides read TGTGCCAGCTCACCACGACGCAGGGGAGGGGAAAAACTGTTTTTT.

This clone has just a few counts. The J gene is TRBJ2-7, the V gene TRBV18, with 11 bases matching TRBD2. Germline V lookup: CDR1 KGHSH, CDR2 LQKENI. This CDR3 is 14 amino acids long. The V segment lost 4 bases and the J segment 5 bases; nucleotides outside the gene matches: 4. DNA of the CDR3: TGTGCCAGCTCACGACTAGCGGGAAGGAACGAGCAGTACTTC. Translating it yields CASSRLAGRNEQYF.

J is TRBJ2-1 and V is TRBV7-6; 11 bases match TRBD2. Germline CDR1 and CDR2: SGHVS and FNYEAQ. The length of the CDR3 is 15 residues. The ends lost 5 bases at V and 1 base at J; junction bases unmatched: 1. The CDR3: CASSRTSGSYNEQFF. The CDR3 DNA sequence: TGTGCCAGCAGCCGGACTAGCGGGTCCTACAATGAGCAGTTCTTC.

This chain connects TRBV6-5 to TRBJ1-1; D remains ambiguous. Germline CDR1 MNHEY, CDR2 SVGAGI. Trimming cost V 5 bases and J 3 bases, with 10 bases left between them. The CDR3 runs to 13 residues. Here the CDR3 reads CASSTPMDTEAFF. CDR3 in DNA: TGTGCCAGCAGTACTCCAATGGACACTGAAGCTTTCTTT.

CDR3 nucleotides: TGTGCCATCAGTGAATCAGGGAATACGCAGTATTTT. This sequence encodes CAISESGNTQYF. The rearrangement links TRBV10-3 to TRBJ2-3, with a weak D call TRBD1 (5 bases). Trimming stripped 3 bases from V and 7 bases from J, with 8 bases between. This CDR3 has 12 amino acids. Germline V gene data show CDR1 as ENHRY and CDR2 as SYGVKD.

V is TRBV19 and J is TRBJ1-5; 9 nucleotides line up with TRBD1. V shed 3 bases, J shed 5 bases, and the junction held 5 bases outside the gene matches. Germline V gene sequence: CDR1 LNHDA, CDR2 SQIVND (reference sequence). The CDR3 sequence is 15 residues long. In DNA, the CDR3 is TGTGCCAGTAGTATGGGACAGGGAAGGTATCAGCCCCAGCATTTT. Protein: CASSMGQGRYQPQHF.

The J gene is TRBJ2-3, the V gene TRBV5-6, with 10 nucleotides matching TRBD2. The germline CDR1 and CDR2 sequences are SGHDT and YYEEEE. The ends lost 2 bases at V and 5 bases at J; junction bases unmatched: 11. The CDR3 contains 17 residues. The CDR3 bases are TGTGCCAGCAGCTTTATGACTAGCGGGTCCCGGGTAGATACGCAGTATTTT. Translated: CASSFMTSGSRVDTQYF.

J is TRBJ2-1 and V is TRBV5-4, with 10 nucleotides matching TRBD2. Trimming cost V 1 base and J 2 bases; bases outside gene matches: 0. Germline V CDR1 and CDR2: SGHNT, YYREEE (reference sequence). The CDR3 length is 15 residues. The CDR3: CASSLTSGTYNEQFF. The DNA for the CDR3 is TGTGCCAGCAGCTTGACTAGCGGGACCTACAATGAGCAGTTCTTC.

The genes are TRBV27 and TRBJ2-1; 10 bases agree with TRBD1. The CDR3 length is 17 residues. Germline CDR1 reads MNHEY; CDR2 reads SMNVEV (reference sequence). The V and J ends lost 5 bases and 3 bases, in that order; junction bases with no gene match: 10. CDR3 sequence reads: CASSLFGTGENYNEQFF. The CDR3 nucleotides read TGTGCCAGCAGTCTCTTCGGGACAGGGGAAAACTACAATGAGCAGTTCTTC.